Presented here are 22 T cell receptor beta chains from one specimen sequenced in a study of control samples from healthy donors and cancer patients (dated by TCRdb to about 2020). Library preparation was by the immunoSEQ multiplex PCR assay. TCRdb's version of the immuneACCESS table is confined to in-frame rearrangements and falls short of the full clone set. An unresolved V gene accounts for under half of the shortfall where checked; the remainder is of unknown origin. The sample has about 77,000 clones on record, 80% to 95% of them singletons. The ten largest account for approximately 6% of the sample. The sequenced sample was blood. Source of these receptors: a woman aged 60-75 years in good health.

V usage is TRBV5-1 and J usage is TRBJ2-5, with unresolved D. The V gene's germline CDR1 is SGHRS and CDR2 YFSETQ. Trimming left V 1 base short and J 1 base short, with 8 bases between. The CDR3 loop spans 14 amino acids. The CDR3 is CASSLLLSQETQYF. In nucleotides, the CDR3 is TGCGCCAGCAGCTTGCTGTTAAGCCAAGAGACCCAGTACTTC.

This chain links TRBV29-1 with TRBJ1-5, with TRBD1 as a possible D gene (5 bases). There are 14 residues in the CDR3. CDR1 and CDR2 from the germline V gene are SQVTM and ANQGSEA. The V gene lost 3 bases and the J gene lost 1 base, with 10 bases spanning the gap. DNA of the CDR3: TGCAGCGTTGACTCTGGGACGAGCAATCAGCCCCAGCATTTT. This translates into CSVDSGTSNQPQHF.

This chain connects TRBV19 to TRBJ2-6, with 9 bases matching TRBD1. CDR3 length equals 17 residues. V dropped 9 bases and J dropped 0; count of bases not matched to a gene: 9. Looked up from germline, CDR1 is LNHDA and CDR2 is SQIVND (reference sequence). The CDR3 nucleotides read TGTGCCAGCACCCGGGACAGGGTTTTCTCTGGGGCCAACGTCCTGACTTTC. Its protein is CASTRDRVFSGANVLTF.

CDR3 sequence (DNA): TGTGCCAGTAGTATAGGTGGAAGACTAGCGGGATTAGAAAACAATGAGCAGCAGTTCTTC. Protein product: CASSIGGRLAGLENNEQQFF. The J gene is TRBJ2-1, the V gene TRBV19; 11 bases match TRBD2. Germline V gene sequence: CDR1 LNHDA, CDR2 SQIVND (reference sequence). The CDR3 runs to 20 residues. The J segment lost 11 bases and the V segment lost 1 base, leaving 22 bases of the junction unmatched. Full variable domain (missing parts from reference TRBV19 and TRBJ2-1): DGGITQSPKYLFRKEGQNVTLSCEQNLNHDAMYWYRQDPGQGLRLIYYSQIVNDFQKGDIAEGYSVSREKKESFPLTVTSAQKNPTAFYLCASSIGGRLAGLENNEQQFFGPGTRLTVL.

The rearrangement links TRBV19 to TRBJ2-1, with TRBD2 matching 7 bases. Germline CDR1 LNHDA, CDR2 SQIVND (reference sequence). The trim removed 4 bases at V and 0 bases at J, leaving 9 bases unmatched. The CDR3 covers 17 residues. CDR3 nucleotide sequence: TGTGCCAGTAGTAGGGCGGGAGCCACCCTCTCCTACAATGAGCAGTTCTTC. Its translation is CASSRAGATLSYNEQFF.

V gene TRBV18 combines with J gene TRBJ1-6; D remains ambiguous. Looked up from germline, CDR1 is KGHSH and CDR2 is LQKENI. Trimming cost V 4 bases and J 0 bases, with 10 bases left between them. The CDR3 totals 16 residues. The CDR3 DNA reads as TGTGCCAGCTCACAAGAAGAGAGCTCCTATAATTCACCCCTCCACTTT. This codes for CASSQEESSYNSPLHF.

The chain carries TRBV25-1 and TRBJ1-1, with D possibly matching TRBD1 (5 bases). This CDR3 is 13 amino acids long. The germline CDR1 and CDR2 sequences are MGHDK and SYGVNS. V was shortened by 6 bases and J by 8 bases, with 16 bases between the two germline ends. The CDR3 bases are TGTGCCAGCAGACCATCCGGGACCCCAGAAGCTTTCTTT. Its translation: CASRPSGTPEAFF.

The CDR3 sequence: CASSFPSYGYTF. In nucleotides, the CDR3 is TGTGCCAGCAGTTTCCCATCCTATGGCTACACCTTC. This sequence joins TRBV28 and TRBJ1-2; no reliable D call. There are 12 residues in the CDR3. V was shortened by 3 bases and J by 4 bases, with 6 bases between the two germline ends. Germline V gene sequence: CDR1 MDHEN, CDR2 SYDVKM.

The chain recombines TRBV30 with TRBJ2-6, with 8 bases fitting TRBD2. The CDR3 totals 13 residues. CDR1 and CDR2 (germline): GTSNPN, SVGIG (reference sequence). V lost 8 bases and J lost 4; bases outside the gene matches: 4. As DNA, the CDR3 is TGTGCCACGGGGGGGGTCGGGGCCAACGTCCTGACTTTC. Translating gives CATGGVGANVLTF.

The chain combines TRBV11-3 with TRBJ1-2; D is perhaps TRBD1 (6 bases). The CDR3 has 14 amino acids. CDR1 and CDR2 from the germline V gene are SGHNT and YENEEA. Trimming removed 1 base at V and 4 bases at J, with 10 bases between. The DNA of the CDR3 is TGTGCCAGCAGCTTAGTTTACAGGGTCTATGGCTACACCTTC. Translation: CASSLVYRVYGYTF.

As DNA, the CDR3 is TGCGCCAGCAGCACCGCCTTAAACAGGGGGCCGGCAACTAATGAAAAACTGTTTTTT. Translation: CASSTALNRGPATNEKLFF. V usage is TRBV4-1 and J usage is TRBJ1-4; 9 bases align to TRBD1. There are 19 residues in the CDR3. With V trimmed by 5 bases and J by 0 bases, 13 bases remained unmatched. Germline assignment: CDR1 MGHRA and CDR2 YSYEKL.

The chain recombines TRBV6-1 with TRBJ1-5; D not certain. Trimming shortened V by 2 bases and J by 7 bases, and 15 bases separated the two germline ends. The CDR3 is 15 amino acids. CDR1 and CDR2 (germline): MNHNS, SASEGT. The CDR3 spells CASSEIGREEQPQHF. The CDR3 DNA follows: TGTGCCAGCAGTGAAATAGGAAGGGAAGAACAGCCCCAGCATTTT.

The CDR3 is CATSREGDNSPLHF. The CDR3 coding sequence is TGTGCCACCAGCAGAGAAGGGGACAATTCACCCCTCCACTTT. This chain uses TRBV15 with TRBJ1-6; D might be TRBD1 (5 bases). V lost 0 bases, J lost 7 bases, and 7 bases lay in between. The CDR3 is made up of 14 amino acids. Germline assignment: CDR1 LNHNV and CDR2 YYDKDF (reference sequence).

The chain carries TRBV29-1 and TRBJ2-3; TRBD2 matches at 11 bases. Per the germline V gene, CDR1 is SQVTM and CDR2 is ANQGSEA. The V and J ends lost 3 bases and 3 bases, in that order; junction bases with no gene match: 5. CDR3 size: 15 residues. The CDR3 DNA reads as TGCAGCGTTGACACTAGCGGGAGTGGAACAGATACGCAGTATTTT. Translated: CSVDTSGSGTDTQYF.

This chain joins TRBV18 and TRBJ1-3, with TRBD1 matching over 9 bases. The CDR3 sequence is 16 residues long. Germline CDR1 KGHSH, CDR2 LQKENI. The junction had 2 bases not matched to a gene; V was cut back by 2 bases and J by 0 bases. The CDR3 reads CASSPGTGSSGNTIYF. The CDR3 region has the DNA TGTGCCAGCTCACCAGGGACAGGGAGCTCTGGAAACACCATATATTTT.

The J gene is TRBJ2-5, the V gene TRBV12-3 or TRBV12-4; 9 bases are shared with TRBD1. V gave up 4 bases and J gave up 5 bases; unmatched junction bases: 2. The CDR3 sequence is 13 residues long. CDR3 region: CASSWTGEETQYF. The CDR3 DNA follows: TGTGCCAGCAGTTGGACAGGGGAGGAGACCCAGTACTTC.

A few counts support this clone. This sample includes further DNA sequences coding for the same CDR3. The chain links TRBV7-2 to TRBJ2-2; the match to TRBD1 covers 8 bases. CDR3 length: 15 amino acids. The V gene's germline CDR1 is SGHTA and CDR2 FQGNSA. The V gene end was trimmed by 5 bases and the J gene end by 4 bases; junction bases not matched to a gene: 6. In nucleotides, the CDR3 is TGTGCCAGCAGCCCCCGGACAGGGCGCACCGGGGAGCTGTTTTTT. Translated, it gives CASSPRTGRTGELFF.

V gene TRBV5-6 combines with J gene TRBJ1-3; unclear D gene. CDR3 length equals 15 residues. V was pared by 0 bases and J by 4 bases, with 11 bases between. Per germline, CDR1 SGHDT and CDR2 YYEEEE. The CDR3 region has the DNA TGTGCCAGCAGCTTGGTTCCGGGCTCCGGAAACACCATATATTTT. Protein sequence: CASSLVPGSGNTIYF.

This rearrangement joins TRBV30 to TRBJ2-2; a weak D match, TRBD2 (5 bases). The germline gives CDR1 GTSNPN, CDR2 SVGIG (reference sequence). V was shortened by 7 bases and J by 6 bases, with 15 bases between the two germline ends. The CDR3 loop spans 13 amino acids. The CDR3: CAYTLLVPGELFF. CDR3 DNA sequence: TGTGCCTACACCTTACTAGTTCCCGGGGAGCTGTTTTTT.

For the CDR3, the DNA is TGTGCCAGCAGTCGCAGGTACGAGCAGTACTTC. This gives the protein CASSRRYEQYF. The rearrangement links TRBV28 to TRBJ2-7; D gene unclear. Germline-derived CDR1 and CDR2 are MDHEN and SYDVKM. Trimming took off 5 bases at V and 4 bases at J, with 6 bases between the two ends. This CDR3 has 11 amino acids.

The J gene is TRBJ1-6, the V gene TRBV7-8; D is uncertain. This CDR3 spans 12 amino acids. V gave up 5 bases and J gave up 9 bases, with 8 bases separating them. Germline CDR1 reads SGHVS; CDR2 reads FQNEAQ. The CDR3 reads CASSPTGSPLHF. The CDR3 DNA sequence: TGTGCCAGCAGCCCAACGGGTTCACCCCTCCACTTT.

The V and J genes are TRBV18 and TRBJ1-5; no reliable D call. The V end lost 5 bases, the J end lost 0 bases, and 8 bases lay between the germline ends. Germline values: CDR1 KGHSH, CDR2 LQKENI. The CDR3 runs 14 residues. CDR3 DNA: TGTGCCAGCTCAGCGGAAGATAGCAATCAGCCCCAGCATTTT. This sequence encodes CASSAEDSNQPQHF.